The rows below give T cell receptor beta chains drawn from one sample of a study of shared clonotypes between healthy human individuals. Only in-frame clones appear in the TCRdb table, and some are missing; sequencing was by immunoSEQ multiplex PCR. Here the sample spans millions of clones, about 92% being singletons. Sequenced material: naive CD4+ T cells from PBMCs. The receptors derive from a man between 18 and 35 years old in good health. Some clones in this sample may be carry-over from other donors' samples. The conserved cysteine and the conserved F or W are not part of the CDR3 here.

V gene: TRBV5-1; J gene: TRBJ2-5; CDR3 protein: ASSLLGTQY
V gene: TRBV7-8; J gene: TRBJ1-3; CDR3 protein: ASSQQVPGNTIY
V gene: TRBV4-3; J gene: TRBJ1-2; CDR3 protein: ASSLNGQEIYGYT
V gene: TRBV4-2; J gene: TRBJ1-1; CDR3 protein: ASSQWGRNTEAF
V gene: TRBV7-9; J gene: TRBJ2-1; CDR3 protein: ASSLLADSSYNEQF
V gene: TRBV7-9; J gene: TRBJ2-5; CDR3 protein: ARRALPQETQY
V gene: TRBV5-1; J gene: TRBJ2-2; CDR3 protein: ASSSGTSPGELF
V gene: TRBV15; J gene: TRBJ2-3; CDR3 protein: ATSRGSTSTDTQY
V gene: TRBV5-4; J gene: TRBJ2-1; CDR3 protein: ASSLELAGEQF
V gene: TRBV7-2; J gene: TRBJ2-7; CDR3 protein: ASSSEVGSGIRAYEQY
V gene: TRBV28; J gene: TRBJ2-7; CDR3 protein: ASSLVRGRSEQY
V gene: TRBV5-8; J gene: TRBJ2-3; CDR3 protein: ASSLGRFTDTQY
V gene: TRBV11-1; J gene: TRBJ2-3; CDR3 protein: ASSLDRTRTDTQY
V gene: TRBV4-3; J gene: TRBJ2-2; CDR3 protein: ASSLGTPNTGELF
V gene: TRBV7-3; J gene: TRBJ2-1; CDR3 protein: ASSSQGGGEQF
V gene: TRBV6-5; J gene: TRBJ2-1; CDR3 protein: ASSYRGQGYEQF
V gene: TRBV6-1; J gene: TRBJ2-1; CDR3 protein: ATQRQYNEQF
V gene: TRBV6-1; J gene: TRBJ2-4; CDR3 protein: ASRGINRGSNIQY
V gene: TRBV5-1; J gene: TRBJ2-7; CDR3 protein: ASSLLRGYEQY
V gene: TRBV9; J gene: TRBJ2-7; CDR3 protein: ASSIRDSSYEQY
V gene: TRBV9; J gene: TRBJ1-2; CDR3 protein: ASSVGTGGNYGYT
V gene: TRBV6-5; J gene: TRBJ2-7; CDR3 protein: ASSPRTWGSYEQY
V gene: TRBV29-1; J gene: TRBJ2-5; CDR3 protein: SASTGGETQY
V gene: TRBV23-1; J gene: TRBJ2-4; CDR3 protein: ASSQKNQGLLAKNIQY
V gene: TRBV10-3; J gene: TRBJ2-2; CDR3 protein: AISFSLPGELF
V gene: TRBV30; J gene: TRBJ2-7; CDR3 protein: AWSDRFEQY
V gene: TRBV19; J gene: TRBJ1-2; CDR3 protein: ASSIALVLDGYT
V gene: TRBV28; J gene: TRBJ1-4; CDR3 protein: ASRPPPNEKLF
V gene: TRBV5-3; J gene: TRBJ2-7; CDR3 protein: ARSPRMTYEQY
V gene: TRBV9; J gene: TRBJ1-3; CDR3 protein: ASSPRTKGSGNTIY
V gene: TRBV9; J gene: TRBJ1-3; CDR3 protein: ASSVEGTGSGNTIY
V gene: TRBV6-6; J gene: TRBJ1-5; CDR3 protein: ASKTEILSNQPQH
V gene: TRBV2; J gene: TRBJ1-2; CDR3 protein: ASNPTAYGYT
V gene: TRBV9; J gene: TRBJ1-5; CDR3 protein: ASSGRGEPYSNQPQH
V gene: TRBV29-1; J gene: TRBJ2-3; CDR3 protein: RASIGFTTQY
V gene: TRBV5-4; J gene: TRBJ1-2; CDR3 protein: ASSLGQVRGYT
V gene: TRBV7-2; J gene: TRBJ1-4; CDR3 protein: ASSLGGSGVEKLF
V gene: TRBV18; J gene: TRBJ2-7; CDR3 protein: ASSPQGQGGHEQY
V gene: TRBV7-8; J gene: TRBJ2-7; CDR3 protein: ASSLPGSYEQY
V gene: TRBV7-9; J gene: TRBJ2-3; CDR3 protein: ASRGPGLGQY
V gene: TRBV27; J gene: TRBJ1-3; CDR3 protein: ASSLVAGSGNTIY
V gene: TRBV5-1; J gene: TRBJ2-5; CDR3 protein: ASSPRNGGEPQY
V gene: TRBV30; J gene: TRBJ2-7; CDR3 protein: AWSFLGEQY
V gene: TRBV7-9; J gene: TRBJ2-3; CDR3 protein: ASSPDSGLRTDTQY
V gene: TRBV9; J gene: TRBJ2-3; CDR3 protein: ASSVGLRADTQY
V gene: TRBV4-3; J gene: TRBJ1-1; CDR3 protein: ASSQDTGNTEAF
V gene: TRBV9; J gene: TRBJ2-2; CDR3 protein: ASSGQRGRTGELF
V gene: TRBV15; J gene: TRBJ2-7; CDR3 protein: ATSRDLSSLTYEQY
V gene: TRBV5-1; J gene: TRBJ2-1; CDR3 protein: ASSLVGGYYNEQF
V gene: TRBV29-1; J gene: TRBJ1-2; CDR3 protein: SVETDRSYGCT
V gene: TRBV7-2; J gene: TRBJ2-7; CDR3 protein: ASSRSQGPSYEQY